The clone carrying this TCR beta chain was seen only a few times. Its antigen is unidentified. Germline V CDR1 and CDR2: SGHDT, YYEEEE. Trimming took off 6 bases at V and 2 bases at J, with 14 bases between the two ends. The CDR3 has 14 amino acids. The data derive from a study of Ad26.COV2.S vaccination and SARS-CoV-2 variants. Findings and limits, study-wide: Reportedly, spike-specific CD8+ and CD4+ T cell responses achieved substantial breadth once vaccination had taken place. Among vaccine recipients, spike-specific TCR breadth exceeded that of placebo recipients.

Sequenced by immunoSEQ multiplex PCR; TCRdb stores in-frame clones only, minus some. The data contain some 330,000 clones, 90% of them singletons. Treatment noted: approximately 18 received Ad26.COV2.S at low or high dose, single or two shots; several received placebo; per-sample allocation not given. Specimen acquisition occurred on day 63 following the initial vaccine or placebo injection. Donation came from an adult in Boston who was aged 18-55 years. The chain employs TRBV5-6 and TRBJ2-5, with a tentative D call TRBD1 (5 bases). This TCR derives from a person between 18 and 65 years old who received the Ad26.COV2.S COVID-19 vaccine or a placebo. The source was peripheral blood, collected in a trial of Ad26.COV2.S vaccine versus placebo. CDR3 residues: CASTGFGDQETQYF. CDR3 sequence (DNA): TGTGCCAGCACAGGGTTTGGGGATCAAGAGACCCAGTACTTC.